This T cell receptor (beta chain) was captured in a study of blood T cell repertoires in COVID-19. Background on the study: PBMCs, B-cell-depleted T cells, or T cells provided the cDNA or gDNA that made up the material.

Per the original data handling: The authors estimated nucleated cell counts from reference gene primer amplification. Assay used: immunoSEQ multiplex PCR; TCRdb lists only in-frame clones, some missing. V and J calls and clone size are given by that table; D and trimming were obtained from the DNA. The data contain over 350,000 clones, approximately 90% of them singletons. V lost 0 bases, J lost 2 bases, and 15 bases lay in between. The CDR3 consists of 17 residues. In germline, CDR1 is MNHEY, CDR2 SMNVEV (reference sequence). Cohort 3 donors were reported recovered after two negative PCRs, clearance, or symptom resolution.

The TCR originated in a young woman who had recovered from COVID-19. J is TRBJ2-3 and V is TRBV27; no clear D. The specimen was PBMCs or T cells enriched from blood (not recorded which). CDR3 region: CASSLSAVELSTDTQYF. Written as DNA, the CDR3 is TGTGCCAGCAGTTTATCGGCGGTGGAGTTATCCACAGATACGCAGTATTTT.